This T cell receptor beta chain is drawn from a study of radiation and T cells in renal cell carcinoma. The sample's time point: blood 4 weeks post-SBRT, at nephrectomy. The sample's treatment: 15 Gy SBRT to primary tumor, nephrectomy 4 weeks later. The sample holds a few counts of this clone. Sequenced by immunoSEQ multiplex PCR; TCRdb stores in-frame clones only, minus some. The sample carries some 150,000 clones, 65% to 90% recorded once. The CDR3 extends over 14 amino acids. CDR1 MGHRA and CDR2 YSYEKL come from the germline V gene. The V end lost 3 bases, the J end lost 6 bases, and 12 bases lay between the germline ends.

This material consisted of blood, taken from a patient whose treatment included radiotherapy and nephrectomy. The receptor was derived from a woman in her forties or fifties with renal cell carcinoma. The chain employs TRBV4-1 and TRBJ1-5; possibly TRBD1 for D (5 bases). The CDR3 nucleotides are TGCGCCAGCAGCCATGGGCAGGGAAGTCAGCCCCAGCATTTT. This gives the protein CASSHGQGSQPQHF.